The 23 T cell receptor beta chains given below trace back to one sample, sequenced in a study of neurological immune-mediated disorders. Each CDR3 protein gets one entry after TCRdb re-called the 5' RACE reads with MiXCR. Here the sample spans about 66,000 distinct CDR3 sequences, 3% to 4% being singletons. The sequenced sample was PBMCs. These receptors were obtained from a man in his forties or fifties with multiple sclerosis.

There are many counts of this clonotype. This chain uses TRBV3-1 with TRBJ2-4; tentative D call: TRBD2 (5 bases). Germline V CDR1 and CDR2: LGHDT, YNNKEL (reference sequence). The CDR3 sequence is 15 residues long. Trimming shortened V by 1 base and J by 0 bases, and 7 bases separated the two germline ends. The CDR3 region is CASSQAGIAKNIQYF. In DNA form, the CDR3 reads TGTGCCAGCAGCCAAGCGGGGATAGCCAAAAACATTCAGTACTTC.

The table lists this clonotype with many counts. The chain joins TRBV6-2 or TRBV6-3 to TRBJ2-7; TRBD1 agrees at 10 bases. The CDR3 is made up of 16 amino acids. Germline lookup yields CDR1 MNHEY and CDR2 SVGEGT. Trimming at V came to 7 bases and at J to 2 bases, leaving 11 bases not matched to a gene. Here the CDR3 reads CASITPGQGHPYEQYF. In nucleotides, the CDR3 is TGTGCCAGCATCACTCCGGGACAGGGGCACCCCTACGAGCAGTACTTC.

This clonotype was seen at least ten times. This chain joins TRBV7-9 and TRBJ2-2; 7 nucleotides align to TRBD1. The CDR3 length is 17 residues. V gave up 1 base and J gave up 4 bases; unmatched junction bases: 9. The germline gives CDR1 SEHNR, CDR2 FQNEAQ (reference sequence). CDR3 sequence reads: CASSLVGTALSTGELFF. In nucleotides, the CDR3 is TGTGCCAGCAGCTTAGTGGGGACAGCCCTTAGCACCGGGGAGCTGTTTTTT.

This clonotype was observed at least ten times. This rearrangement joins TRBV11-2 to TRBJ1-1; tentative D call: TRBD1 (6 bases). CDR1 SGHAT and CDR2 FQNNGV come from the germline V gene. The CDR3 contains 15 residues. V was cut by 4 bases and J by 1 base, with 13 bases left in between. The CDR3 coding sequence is TGTGCCAGCAGCTCATGGGGACAAACGAACACTGAAGCTTTCTTT. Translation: CASSSWGQTNTEAFF.

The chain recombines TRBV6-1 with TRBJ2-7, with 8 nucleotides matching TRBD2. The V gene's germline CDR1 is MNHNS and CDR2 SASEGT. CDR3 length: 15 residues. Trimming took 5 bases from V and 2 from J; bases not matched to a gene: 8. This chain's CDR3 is CASSHAGGFTYEQYF. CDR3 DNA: TGTGCCAGCAGTCATGCGGGGGGATTTACCTACGAGCAGTACTTC.

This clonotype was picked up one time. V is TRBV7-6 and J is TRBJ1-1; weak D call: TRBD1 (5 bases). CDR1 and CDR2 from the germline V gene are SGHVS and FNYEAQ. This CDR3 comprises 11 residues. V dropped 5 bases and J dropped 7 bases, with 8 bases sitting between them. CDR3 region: CASSQGDEAFF. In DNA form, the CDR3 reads TGTGCCAGCAGCCAAGGGGATGAAGCTTTCTTT.

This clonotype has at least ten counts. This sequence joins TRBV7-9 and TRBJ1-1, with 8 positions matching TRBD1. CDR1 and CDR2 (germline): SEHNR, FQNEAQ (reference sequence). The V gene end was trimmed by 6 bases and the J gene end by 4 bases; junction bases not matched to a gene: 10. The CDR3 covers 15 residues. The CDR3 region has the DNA TGTGCCAGCAGACTTGGGATCACAGGGGGCACTGAAGCTTTCTTT. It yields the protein CASRLGITGGTEAFF.

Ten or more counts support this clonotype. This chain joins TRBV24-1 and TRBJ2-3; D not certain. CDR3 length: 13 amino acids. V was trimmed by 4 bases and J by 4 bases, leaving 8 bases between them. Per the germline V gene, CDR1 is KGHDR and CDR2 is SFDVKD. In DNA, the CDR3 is TGTGCCACCAGTGAAGTAATCGCAGATACGCAGTATTTT. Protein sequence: CATSEVIADTQYF.

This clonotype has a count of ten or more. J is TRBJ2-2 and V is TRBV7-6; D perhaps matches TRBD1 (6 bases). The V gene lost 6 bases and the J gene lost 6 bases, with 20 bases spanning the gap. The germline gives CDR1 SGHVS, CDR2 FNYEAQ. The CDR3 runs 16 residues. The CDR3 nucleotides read TGTGCCAGCAGTTCCGGGACACCTTTTAGTGCCGGGGAGCTGTTTTTT. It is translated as CASSSGTPFSAGELFF.

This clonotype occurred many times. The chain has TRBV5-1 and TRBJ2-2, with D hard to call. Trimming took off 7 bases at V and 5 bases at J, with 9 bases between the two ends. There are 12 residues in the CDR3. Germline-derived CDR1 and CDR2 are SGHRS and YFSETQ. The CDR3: CASGPPTGELFF. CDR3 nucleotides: TGCGCCAGCGGACCCCCTACCGGGGAGCTGTTTTTT.

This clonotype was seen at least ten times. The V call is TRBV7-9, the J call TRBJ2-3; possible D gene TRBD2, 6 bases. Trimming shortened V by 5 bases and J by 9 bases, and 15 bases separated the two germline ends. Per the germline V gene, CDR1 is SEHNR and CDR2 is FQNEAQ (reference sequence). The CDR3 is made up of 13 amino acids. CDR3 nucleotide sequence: TGTGCCAGCAGCCAAGCGGGTGTGGAAACGCAGTATTTT. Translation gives CASSQAGVETQYF.

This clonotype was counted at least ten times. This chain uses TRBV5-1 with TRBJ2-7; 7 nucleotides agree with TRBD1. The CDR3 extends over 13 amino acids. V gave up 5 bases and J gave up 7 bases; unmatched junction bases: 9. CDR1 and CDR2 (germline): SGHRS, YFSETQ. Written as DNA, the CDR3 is TGCGCCAGCAGGCCGGGACAGATGGGAGAGCAGTACTTC. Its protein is CASRPGQMGEQYF.

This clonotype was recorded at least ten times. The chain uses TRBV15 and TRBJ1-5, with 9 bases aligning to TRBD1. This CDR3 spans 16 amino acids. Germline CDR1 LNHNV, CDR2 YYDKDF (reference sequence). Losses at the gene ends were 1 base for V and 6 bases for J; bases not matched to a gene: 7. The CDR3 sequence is CATSRGDREVGQPQHF. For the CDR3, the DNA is TGTGCCACCAGCAGAGGGGACAGGGAGGTTGGTCAGCCCCAGCATTTT.

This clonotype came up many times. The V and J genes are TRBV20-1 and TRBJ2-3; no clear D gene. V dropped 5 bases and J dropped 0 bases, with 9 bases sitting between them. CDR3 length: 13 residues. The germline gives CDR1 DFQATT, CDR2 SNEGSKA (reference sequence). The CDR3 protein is CSAPTPSTDTQYF. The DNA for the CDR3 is TGCAGTGCTCCGACACCCAGCACAGATACGCAGTATTTT.

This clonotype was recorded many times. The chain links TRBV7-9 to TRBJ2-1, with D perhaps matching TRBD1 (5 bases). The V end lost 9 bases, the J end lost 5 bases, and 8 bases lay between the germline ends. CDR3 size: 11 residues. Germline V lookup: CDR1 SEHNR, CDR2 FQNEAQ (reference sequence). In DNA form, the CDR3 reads TGTGCCAGACAGGAAAACAATGAGCAGTTCTTC. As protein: CARQENNEQFF.

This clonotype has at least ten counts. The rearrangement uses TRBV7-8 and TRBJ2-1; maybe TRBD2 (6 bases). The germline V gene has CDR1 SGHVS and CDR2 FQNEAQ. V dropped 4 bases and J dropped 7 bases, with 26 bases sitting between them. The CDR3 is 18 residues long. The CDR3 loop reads CASSSQVWGTGLGNEQFF. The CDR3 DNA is TGTGCCAGCAGCTCGCAGGTGTGGGGGACTGGGCTTGGAAATGAGCAGTTCTTC.

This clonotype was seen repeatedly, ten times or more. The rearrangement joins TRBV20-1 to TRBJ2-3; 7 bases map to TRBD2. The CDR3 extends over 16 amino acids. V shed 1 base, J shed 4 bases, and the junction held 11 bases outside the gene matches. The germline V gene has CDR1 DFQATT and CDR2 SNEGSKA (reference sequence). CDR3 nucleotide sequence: TGCAGTGCTAGAGGGGGGACTATGACGGGAGCAGATACGCAGTATTTT. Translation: CSARGGTMTGADTQYF.

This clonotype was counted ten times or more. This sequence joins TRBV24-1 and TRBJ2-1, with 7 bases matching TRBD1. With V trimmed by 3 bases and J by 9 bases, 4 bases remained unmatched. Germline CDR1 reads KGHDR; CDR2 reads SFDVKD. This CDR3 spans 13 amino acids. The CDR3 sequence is CATSDINRGEQFF. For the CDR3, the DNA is TGTGCCACCAGTGATATCAACAGGGGTGAGCAGTTCTTC.

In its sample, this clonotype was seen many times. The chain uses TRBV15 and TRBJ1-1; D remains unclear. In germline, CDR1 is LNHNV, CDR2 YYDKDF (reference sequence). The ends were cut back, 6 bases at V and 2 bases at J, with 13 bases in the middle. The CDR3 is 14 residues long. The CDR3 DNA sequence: TGTGCCACCAGGATGCGGGTGGCCAACACTGAAGCTTTCTTT. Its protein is CATRMRVANTEAFF.

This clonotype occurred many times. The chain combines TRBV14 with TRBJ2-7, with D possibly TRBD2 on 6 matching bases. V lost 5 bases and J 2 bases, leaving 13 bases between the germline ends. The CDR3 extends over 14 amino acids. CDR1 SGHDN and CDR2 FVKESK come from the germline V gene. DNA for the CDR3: TGTGCCAGCAGCTCCCGGCGGGACCCCTACGAGCAGTACTTC. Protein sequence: CASSSRRDPYEQYF.

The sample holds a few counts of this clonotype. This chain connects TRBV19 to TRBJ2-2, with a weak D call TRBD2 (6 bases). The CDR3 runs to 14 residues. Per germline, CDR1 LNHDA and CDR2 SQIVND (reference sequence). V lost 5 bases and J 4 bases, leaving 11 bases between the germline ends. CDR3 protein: CASSGTSFTGELFF. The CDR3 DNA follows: TGTGCCAGTAGTGGTACTAGCTTCACCGGGGAGCTGTTTTTT. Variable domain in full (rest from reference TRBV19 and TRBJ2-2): DGGITQSPKYLFRKEGQNVTLSCEQNLNHDAMYWYRQDPGQGLRLIYYSQIVNDFQKGDIAEGYSVSREKKESFPLTVTSAQKNPTAFYLCASSGTSFTGELFFGEGSRLTVL.

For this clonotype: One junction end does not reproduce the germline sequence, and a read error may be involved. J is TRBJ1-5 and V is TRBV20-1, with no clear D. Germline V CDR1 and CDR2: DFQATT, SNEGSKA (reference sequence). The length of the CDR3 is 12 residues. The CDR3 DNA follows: TGCAGTGCGACTTTTGGCAATAAGACCCAGAATTTT. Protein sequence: CSATFGNKTQNF.

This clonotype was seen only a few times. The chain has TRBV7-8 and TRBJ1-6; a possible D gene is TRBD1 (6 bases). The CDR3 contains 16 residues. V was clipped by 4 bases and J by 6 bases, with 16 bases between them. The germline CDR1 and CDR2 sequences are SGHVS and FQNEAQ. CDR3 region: CASSYTWGAGNSPLHF. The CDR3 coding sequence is TGTGCCAGCAGCTATACCTGGGGGGCGGGTAATTCACCCCTCCACTTT. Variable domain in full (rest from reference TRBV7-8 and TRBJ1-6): GAGVSQSPRYKVAKRGQDVALRCDPISGHVSLFWYQQALGQGPEFLTYFQNEAQLDKSGLPSDRFFAERPEGSVSTLKIQRTQQEDSAVYLCASSYTWGAGNSPLHFGNGTRLTVT.